A selection of T cell receptor beta chains follows, all from one sample in a study of T cells after yellow fever vaccination. TCRdb itself ran the 5' RACE reads through MiXCR, one entry per CDR3 protein. Of some 320,000 distinct CDR3 sequences listed, 3.5% to 4.5% were seen once; the top ten hold roughly a fifth. The material was PBMCs, obtained 15 days after the yellow fever booster vaccination. All receptors come from a man younger than 35 who received the YFV17D yellow fever vaccine. CDR3s include the opening cysteine and the closing phenylalanine or tryptophan. D genes are given only for firm matches. A clone size is listed for some rows: how often the clone was seen (once, few, many), or a class if it is expanded.

cdr3_nt cdr3_aa clone_size d_call j_call v_call
TGTGCCAGCAGCATCGCTAGCGGGGCCTACACAGATACGCAGTATTTT CASSIASGAYTDTQYF NA TRBD2 TRBJ2-3 TRBV5-4
TGTGCCAGCTCACCATCTATCATTCCGGGCCATAACTATGGCTACACCTTC CASSPSIIPGHNYGYTF NA NA TRBJ1-2 TRBV18
TGCGCCAGCAGCACCGGACAGTTCAACGAGCAGTACTTC CASSTGQFNEQYF many NA TRBJ2-7 TRBV5-1
TGTGCCAGCGGATCCGGGACTACCCGCACAGATACGCAGTATTTT CASGSGTTRTDTQYF few TRBD2 TRBJ2-3 TRBV5-6
TGCAGTGCTAGAAACCCTGGGGGGCAGAGGACTAATGAAAAACTGTTTTTT CSARNPGGQRTNEKLFF few NA TRBJ1-4 TRBV20-1
TGTGCCAGCAGCTGGAGTAGGGTTCGGGAGACCCAGTACTTC CASSWSRVRETQYF many NA TRBJ2-5 TRBV5-6
TGCGCCAGCAGCATCTCGAACACTGAAGCTTTCTTT CASSISNTEAFF NA NA TRBJ1-1 TRBV5-1
TGTGCCAGCAGTCCTGGCAGGGGCGCAGGGGTCTATAGCAATCAGCCCCAGCATTTT CASSPGRGAGVYSNQPQHF few NA TRBJ1-5 TRBV6-6
TGTGCCACAGGACTTAGCTCCTACGAGCAGTACTTC CATGLSSYEQYF few NA TRBJ2-7 TRBV2
TGTGCCAGCAGTTACGTAGGGGCTACCGGGAGAAACACCGGGGAGCTGTTTTTT CASSYVGATGRNTGELFF many NA TRBJ2-2 TRBV6-2/TRBV6-3
TGTGCCAGCAGTTCGGGGGGGTGGCAGGGGAACACTGAAGCTTTCTTT CASSSGGWQGNTEAFF NA NA TRBJ1-1 TRBV5-4
TGCGCCAGCAGCCAAGATGCGGGGGGCTTCTATGGCTACACCTTC CASSQDAGGFYGYTF NA NA TRBJ1-2 TRBV4-1
TGTGCCAGCAGTTTATGGGTCAGTGGGACAGCTATCGGGGGGGCCCACAATGAGCAGTTCTTC CASSLWVSGTAIGGAHNEQFF many NA TRBJ2-1 TRBV12-3/TRBV12-4
TGTGCCAGCTCTTCATCTAGACAGGGGGGAGAGACCCAGTACTTC CASSSSRQGGETQYF NA TRBD1 TRBJ2-5 TRBV12-3/TRBV12-4
TGTGCCAGCAGCCAACACATGAACACTGAAGCTTTCTTT CASSQHMNTEAFF many NA TRBJ1-1 TRBV7-2
TGTGCCGCCGGTCAGGAATCCCGTTCACCCCTCCACTTT CAAGQESRSPLHF many NA TRBJ1-6 TRBV6-1
TGTGCCACCAGTGATTTAAGGGGCAGCACAGATACGCAGTATTTT CATSDLRGSTDTQYF few NA TRBJ2-3 TRBV24-1
TGTGCCAGCAGGGTCGGGGCCGGGACAGAAGAGACCCAGTACTTC CASRVGAGTEETQYF few TRBD1 TRBJ2-5 TRBV28
TGTGCCAGCAGCTTAGGTCTAACTAATGAAAAACTGTTTTTT CASSLGLTNEKLFF many NA TRBJ1-4 TRBV5-6
TGTGCCAGCAGACCAGTCTTCAGCGGGGGGCCCAACACCGGGGAGCTGTTTTTT CASRPVFSGGPNTGELFF NA TRBD2 TRBJ2-2 TRBV2
TGTGCCAGTAGCCAGGGGCTTTTCCAAGAGACCCAGTACTTC CASSQGLFQETQYF many NA TRBJ2-5 TRBV19
TGTGCCAGCAGTTACTCAGGGTTGACCGGGGAGCTGTTTTTT CASSYSGLTGELFF many NA TRBJ2-2 TRBV6-5
TGCGCCAGCAGCGTGACAGTGTCTGGAAACACCATATATTTT CASSVTVSGNTIYF few NA TRBJ1-3 TRBV5-1
TGCGCCAGCAGTGATGGTATTGGCGCAGGGATAGCCACCGGGGAGCTGTTTTTT CASSDGIGAGIATGELFF NA NA TRBJ2-2 TRBV10-2
TGCGCCAGCAGCTTGGTTCCCCTTTCCACAGATACGCAGTATTTT CASSLVPLSTDTQYF few NA TRBJ2-3 TRBV5-1
TGTGCCAGCAGCTTATACGGGGGGGCCATCGATGAGCAGTTCTTC CASSLYGGAIDEQFF many TRBD2 TRBJ2-1 TRBV7-2
TGTGCCAGCAGCTTAGGGCGGTGGGGCAGGGAGACCCAGTACTTC CASSLGRWGRETQYF many NA TRBJ2-5 TRBV11-2
TGTGCCAGCAGCCCGGCATCGCCGGGGGACGCCTACGAGCAGTACTTC CASSPASPGDAYEQYF many NA TRBJ2-7 TRBV9
TGTGCCAGCAGCAAAGTGGAGGTAGGGCCTGAAGCTTTCTTT CASSKVEVGPEAFF many NA TRBJ1-1 TRBV21-1
TGCGCCAGCAGCCCGGGACAGGGGAACTATGGCTACACCTTC CASSPGQGNYGYTF many TRBD1 TRBJ1-2 TRBV5-1
TGTGCCAGCAGCGTCTCGGGGGCCTCCTACAATGAGCAGTTCTTC CASSVSGASYNEQFF NA NA TRBJ2-1 TRBV9
TGTGCCAGCAGTGAATCTTGGACCTATGGCTACACCTTC CASSESWTYGYTF few NA TRBJ1-2 TRBV25-1
TGTGCCAGCAGCGGGGGGACTAGCGGGGGGAGCTTGGATACGCAGTATTTT CASSGGTSGGSLDTQYF few TRBD2 TRBJ2-3 TRBV5-4
TGTGCCAGCACCGCCGGGGGGTTCTTTACCGGGGAGCTGTTTTTT CASTAGGFFTGELFF NA TRBD2 TRBJ2-2 TRBV2
TGTGCCAGCAGCTTAGCGCCCCGGCGGGAGCTGTTTTTT CASSLAPRRELFF few NA TRBJ2-2 TRBV7-2
TGTGCCAGCAAGGAGTCGTGGAGCACAGATACGCAGTATTTT CASKESWSTDTQYF NA NA TRBJ2-3 TRBV2
TGTGCCAGCAGGAGGGGGACAGTAAATTCACCCCTCCACTTT CASRRGTVNSPLHF many TRBD1 TRBJ1-6 TRBV6-5
TGTGCCAGCAATCGACAGGGAGTGAACACTGAAGCTTTCTTT CASNRQGVNTEAFF few TRBD1 TRBJ1-1 TRBV6-5
TGTGCCAGCAGCCGTCGGGGGGAGTGGGGTGATGAGCAGTTCTTC CASSRRGEWGDEQFF many TRBD2 TRBJ2-1 TRBV4-2
TGCAGTGCCAGGACAGTTAGCTCTGGGGCCAACGTCCTGACTTTC CSARTVSSGANVLTF NA NA TRBJ2-6 TRBV20-1
TGTGCCAGCAGTTACAGGGCTAACTATGGCTACACCTTC CASSYRANYGYTF NA NA TRBJ1-2 TRBV6-5
TGTGCCAGCAGCCAAAGGGTAGTGGGAGCTTTCTTT CASSQRVVGAFF few NA TRBJ1-1 TRBV5-6
TGTGCCAGCAGGCAGCTACTAGCGGGGGGGAACGGAGAGACCCAGTACTTC CASRQLLAGGNGETQYF few TRBD2 TRBJ2-5 TRBV28
TGCGCCAGCAGCTTGGAAGGACGGGGGAACACTGAAGCTTTCTTT CASSLEGRGNTEAFF few NA TRBJ1-1 TRBV5-1
TGTGCCAGCAGTTTGGGAGCGCAAAGGGTTGGGGAAGCTTTCTTT CASSLGAQRVGEAFF many NA TRBJ1-1 TRBV7-2
TGCAGCGGTCGACAGAATGAAAAACTGTTTTTT CSGRQNEKLFF many NA TRBJ1-4 TRBV29-1